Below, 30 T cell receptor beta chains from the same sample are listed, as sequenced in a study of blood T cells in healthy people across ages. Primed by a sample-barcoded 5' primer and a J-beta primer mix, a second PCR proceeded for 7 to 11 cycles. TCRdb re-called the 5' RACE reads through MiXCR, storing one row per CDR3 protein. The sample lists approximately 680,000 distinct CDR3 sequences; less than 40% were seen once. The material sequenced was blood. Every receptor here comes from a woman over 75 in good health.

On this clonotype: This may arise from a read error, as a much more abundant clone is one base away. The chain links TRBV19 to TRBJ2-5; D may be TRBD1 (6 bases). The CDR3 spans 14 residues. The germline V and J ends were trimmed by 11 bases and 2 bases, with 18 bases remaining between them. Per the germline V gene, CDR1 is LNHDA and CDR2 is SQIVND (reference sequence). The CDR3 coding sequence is TGTGCCTCGAGTACAGGGATGAGGCAAGAGACCCAGTACTTC. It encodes CASSTGMRQETQYF.

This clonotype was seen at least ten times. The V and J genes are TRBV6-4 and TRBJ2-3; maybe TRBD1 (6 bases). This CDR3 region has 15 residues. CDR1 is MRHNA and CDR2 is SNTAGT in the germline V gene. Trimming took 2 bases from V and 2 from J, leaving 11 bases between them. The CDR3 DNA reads TGTGCCAGCAGTGACGGTCAGGGGCCCACAGATACGCAGTATTTT. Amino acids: CASSDGQGPTDTQYF.

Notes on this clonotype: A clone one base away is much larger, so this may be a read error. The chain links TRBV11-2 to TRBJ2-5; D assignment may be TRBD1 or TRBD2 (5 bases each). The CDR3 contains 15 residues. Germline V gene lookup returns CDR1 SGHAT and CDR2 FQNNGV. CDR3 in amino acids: CAGSLDGGAEETQYF. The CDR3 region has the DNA TGTGCCGGCAGCTTAGATGGGGGAGCAGAAGAGACCCAGTACTTC.

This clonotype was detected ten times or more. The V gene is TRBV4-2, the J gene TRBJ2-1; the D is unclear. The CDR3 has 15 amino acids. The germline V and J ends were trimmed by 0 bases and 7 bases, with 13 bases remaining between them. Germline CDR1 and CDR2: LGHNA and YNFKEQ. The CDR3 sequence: CASSQDLLKINEQFF. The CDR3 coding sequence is TGTGCCAGCAGCCAAGATCTGCTGAAAATTAATGAGCAGTTCTTC.

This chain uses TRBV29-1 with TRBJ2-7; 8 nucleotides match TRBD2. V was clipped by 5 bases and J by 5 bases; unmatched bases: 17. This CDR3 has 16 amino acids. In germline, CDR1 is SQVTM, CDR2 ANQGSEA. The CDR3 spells CSVRALGSGSTNEQYF. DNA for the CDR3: TGCAGCGTTCGGGCTCTAGGAAGCGGGAGTACCAACGAGCAGTACTTC.

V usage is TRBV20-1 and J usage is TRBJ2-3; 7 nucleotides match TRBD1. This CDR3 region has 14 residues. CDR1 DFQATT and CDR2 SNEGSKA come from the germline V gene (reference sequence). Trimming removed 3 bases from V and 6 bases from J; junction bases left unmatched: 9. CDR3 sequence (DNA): TGCAGTGCTAGGGACAGGCCCTTGCAGGATACGCAGTATTTT. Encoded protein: CSARDRPLQDTQYF.

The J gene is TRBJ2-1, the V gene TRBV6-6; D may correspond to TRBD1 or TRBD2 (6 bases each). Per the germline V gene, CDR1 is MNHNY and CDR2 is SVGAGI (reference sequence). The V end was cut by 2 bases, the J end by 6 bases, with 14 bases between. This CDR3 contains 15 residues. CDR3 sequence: CASSYPRGESNEQFF. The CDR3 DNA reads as TGTGCCAGCAGTTACCCGAGGGGGGAGTCCAATGAGCAGTTCTTC.

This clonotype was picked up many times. The CDR3 nucleotides read TGTGCCAGCAGCTTAAATACAGGGAAGAACACTGAAGCTTTCTTT. Translating gives CASSLNTGKNTEAFF. This chain connects TRBV7-2 to TRBJ1-1, with D possibly TRBD1 on 6 matching bases. Between the trimmed V and J ends, which lost 2 bases and 1 base, there was a span of 11 bases. Germline CDR1 SGHTA, CDR2 FQGNSA. The CDR3 sequence is 15 residues long.

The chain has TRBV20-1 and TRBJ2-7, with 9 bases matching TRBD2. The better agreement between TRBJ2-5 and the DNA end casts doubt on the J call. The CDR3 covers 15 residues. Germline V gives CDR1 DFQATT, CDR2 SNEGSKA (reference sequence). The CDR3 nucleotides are TGCAGTGCTAGAGTCCTAGCGGGGAGGGGGGAGACCCAGTACTTC. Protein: CSARVLAGRGETQYF.

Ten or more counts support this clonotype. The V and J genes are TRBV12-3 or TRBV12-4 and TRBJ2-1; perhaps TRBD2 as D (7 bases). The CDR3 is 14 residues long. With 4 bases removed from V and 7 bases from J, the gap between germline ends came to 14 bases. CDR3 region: CASSSGGPGNEQFF. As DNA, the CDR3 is TGTGCCAGCAGTTCGGGGGGCCCGGGGAATGAGCAGTTCTTC.

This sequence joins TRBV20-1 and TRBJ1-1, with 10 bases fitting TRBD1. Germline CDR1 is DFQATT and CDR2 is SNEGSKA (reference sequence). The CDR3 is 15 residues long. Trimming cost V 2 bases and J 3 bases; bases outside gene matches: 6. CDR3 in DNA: TGCAGTGCTAGACGCTCCGGGACAGGGGACACTGAAGCTTTCTTT. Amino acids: CSARRSGTGDTEAFF.

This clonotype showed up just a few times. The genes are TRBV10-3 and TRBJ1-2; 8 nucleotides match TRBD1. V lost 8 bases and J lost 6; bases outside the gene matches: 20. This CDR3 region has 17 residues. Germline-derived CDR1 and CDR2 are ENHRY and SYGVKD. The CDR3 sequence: CAIRKPGCSGGEDGYTF. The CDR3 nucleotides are TGTGCCATCCGGAAACCAGGATGCTCAGGGGGCGAGGATGGCTACACCTTC.

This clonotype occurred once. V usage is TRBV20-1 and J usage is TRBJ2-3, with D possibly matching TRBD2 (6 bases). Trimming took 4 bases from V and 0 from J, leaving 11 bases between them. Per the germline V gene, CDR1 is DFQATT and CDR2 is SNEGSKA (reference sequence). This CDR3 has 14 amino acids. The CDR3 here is CSAKLALSTDTQYF. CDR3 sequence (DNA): TGCAGTGCTAAACTAGCTCTCAGCACAGATACGCAGTATTTT.

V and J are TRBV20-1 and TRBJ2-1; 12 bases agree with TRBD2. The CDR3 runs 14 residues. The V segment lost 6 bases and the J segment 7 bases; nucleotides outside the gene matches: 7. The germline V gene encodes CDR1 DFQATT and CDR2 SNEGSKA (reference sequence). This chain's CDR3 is CSANLAGGPNEQFF. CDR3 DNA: TGCAGTGCCAATCTAGCGGGAGGGCCTAATGAGCAGTTCTTC.

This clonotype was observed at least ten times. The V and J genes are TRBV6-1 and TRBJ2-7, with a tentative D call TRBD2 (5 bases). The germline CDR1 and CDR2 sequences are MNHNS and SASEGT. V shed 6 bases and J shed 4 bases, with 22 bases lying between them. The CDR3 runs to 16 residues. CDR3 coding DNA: TGTGCCAGCAGAGAATTCCAGCCTCTCGGGGAATACGAGCAGTACTTC. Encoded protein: CASREFQPLGEYEQYF.

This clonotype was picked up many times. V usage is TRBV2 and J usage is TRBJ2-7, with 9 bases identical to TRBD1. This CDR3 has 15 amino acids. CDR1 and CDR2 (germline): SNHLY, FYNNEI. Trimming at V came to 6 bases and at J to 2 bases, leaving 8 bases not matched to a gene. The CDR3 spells CASRKDRGTAYEQYF. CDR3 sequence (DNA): TGTGCCAGCAGGAAGGACAGGGGTACTGCCTACGAGCAGTACTTC.

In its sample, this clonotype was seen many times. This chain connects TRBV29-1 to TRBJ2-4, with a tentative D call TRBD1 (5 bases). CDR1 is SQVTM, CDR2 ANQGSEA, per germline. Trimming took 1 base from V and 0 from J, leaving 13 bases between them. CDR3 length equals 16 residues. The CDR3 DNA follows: TGCAGCGTTGAAGTTGCCAGGGCATTAGCCAAAAACATTCAGTACTTC. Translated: CSVEVARALAKNIQYF. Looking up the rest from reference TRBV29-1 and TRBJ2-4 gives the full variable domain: SAVISQKPSRDICQRGTSLTIQCQVDSQVTMMFWYRQQPGQSLTLIATANQGSEATYESGFVIDKFPISRPNLTFSTLTVSNMSPEDSSIYLCSVEVARALAKNIQYFGAGTRLSVL.

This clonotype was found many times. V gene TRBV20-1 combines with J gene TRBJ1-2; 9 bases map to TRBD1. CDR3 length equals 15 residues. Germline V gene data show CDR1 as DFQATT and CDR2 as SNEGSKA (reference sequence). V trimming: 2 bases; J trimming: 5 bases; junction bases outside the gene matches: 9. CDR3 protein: CSARPPRGQGYGYTF. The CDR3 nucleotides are TGCAGTGCTAGACCCCCCCGGGGACAGGGATATGGCTACACCTTC.

The CDR3 protein is CASSQRQGRQPQHF. Written as DNA, the CDR3 is TGTGCCAGCAGCCAAAGGCAGGGGAGGCAGCCCCAGCATTTT. V usage is TRBV7-8 and J usage is TRBJ1-5, with D maybe TRBD1 (6 bases). Trimming pared 5 bases from V and 7 bases from J, leaving 15 bases between. The length of the CDR3 is 14 residues. Germline V gene data show CDR1 as SGHVS and CDR2 as FQNEAQ.

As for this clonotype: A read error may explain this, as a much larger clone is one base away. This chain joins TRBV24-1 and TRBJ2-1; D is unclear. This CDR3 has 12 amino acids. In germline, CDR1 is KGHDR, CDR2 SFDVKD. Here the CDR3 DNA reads TGTGCCACCAGTGGTCCTGGCAATGAGCAGTGCTTC. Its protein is CATSGPGNEQCF.

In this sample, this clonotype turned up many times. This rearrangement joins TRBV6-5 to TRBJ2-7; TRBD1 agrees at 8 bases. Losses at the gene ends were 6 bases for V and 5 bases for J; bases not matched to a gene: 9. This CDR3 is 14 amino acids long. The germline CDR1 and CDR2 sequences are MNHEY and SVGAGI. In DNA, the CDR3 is TGTGCCAGCAGATACGACAGGGGTGACCACGAGCAGTACTTC. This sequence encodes CASRYDRGDHEQYF.

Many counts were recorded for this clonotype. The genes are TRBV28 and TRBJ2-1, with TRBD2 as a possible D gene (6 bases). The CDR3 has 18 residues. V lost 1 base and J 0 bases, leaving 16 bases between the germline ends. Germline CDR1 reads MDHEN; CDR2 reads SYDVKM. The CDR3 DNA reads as TGTGCCAGCAGTTTATCCATGGGACTCGGAAGCTCCTACAATGAGCAGTTCTTC. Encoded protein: CASSLSMGLGSSYNEQFF.

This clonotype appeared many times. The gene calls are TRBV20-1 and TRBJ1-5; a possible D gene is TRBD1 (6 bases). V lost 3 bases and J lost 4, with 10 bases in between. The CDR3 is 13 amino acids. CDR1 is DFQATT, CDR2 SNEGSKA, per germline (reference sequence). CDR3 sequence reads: CSASGQSNQPQHF. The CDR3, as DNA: TGCAGTGCTAGCGGACAGTCTAATCAGCCCCAGCATTTT.

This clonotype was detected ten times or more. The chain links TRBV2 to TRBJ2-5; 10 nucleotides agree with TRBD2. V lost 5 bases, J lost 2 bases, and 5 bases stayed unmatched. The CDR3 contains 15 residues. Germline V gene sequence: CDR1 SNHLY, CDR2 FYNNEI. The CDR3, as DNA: TGTGCCAGCAGTTTGACTAGCGGGCATCAAGAGACCCAGTACTTC. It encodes CASSLTSGHQETQYF.

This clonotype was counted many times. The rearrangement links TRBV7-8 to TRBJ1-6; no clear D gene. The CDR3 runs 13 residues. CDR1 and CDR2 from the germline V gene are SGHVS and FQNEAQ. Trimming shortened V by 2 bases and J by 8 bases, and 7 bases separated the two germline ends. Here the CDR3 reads CASSLKADSPLHF. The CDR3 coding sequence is TGTGCCAGCAGCTTAAAGGCGGATTCACCCCTCCACTTT.

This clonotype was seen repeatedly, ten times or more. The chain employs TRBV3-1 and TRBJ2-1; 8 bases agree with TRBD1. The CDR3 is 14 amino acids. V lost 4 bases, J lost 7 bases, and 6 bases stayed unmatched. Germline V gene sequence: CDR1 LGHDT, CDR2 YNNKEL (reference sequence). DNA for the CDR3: TGTGCCAGCAGCCCAAGACAGGGGAGGAATGAGCAGTTCTTC. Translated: CASSPRQGRNEQFF.

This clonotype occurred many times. DNA for the CDR3: TGTGCCAGCAGCCGCGCGGGACGGTCTACAGATACGCAGTATTTT. Its translation: CASSRAGRSTDTQYF. The chain links TRBV7-9 to TRBJ2-3; a possible D gene is TRBD2 (6 bases). CDR3 size: 15 residues. Between the trimmed V and J ends, which lost 5 bases and 3 bases, there was a span of 15 bases. Germline values: CDR1 SEHNR, CDR2 FQNEAQ (reference sequence). Full variable domain (rest looked up from reference TRBV7-9 and TRBJ2-3): DTGVSQNPRHKITKRGQNVTFRCDPISEHNRLYWYRQTLGQGPEFLTYFQNEAQLEKSRLLSDRFSAERPKGSFSTLEIQRTEQGDSAMYLCASSRAGRSTDTQYFGPGTRLTVL.

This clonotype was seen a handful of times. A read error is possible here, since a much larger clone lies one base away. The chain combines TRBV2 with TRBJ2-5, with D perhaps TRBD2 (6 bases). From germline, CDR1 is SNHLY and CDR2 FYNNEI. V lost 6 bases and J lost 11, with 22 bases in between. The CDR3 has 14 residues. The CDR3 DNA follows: TGTGCCAGCAGGGCCGGGACTGCACATACTGAGCAGTACTTC. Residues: CASRAGTAHTEQYF.

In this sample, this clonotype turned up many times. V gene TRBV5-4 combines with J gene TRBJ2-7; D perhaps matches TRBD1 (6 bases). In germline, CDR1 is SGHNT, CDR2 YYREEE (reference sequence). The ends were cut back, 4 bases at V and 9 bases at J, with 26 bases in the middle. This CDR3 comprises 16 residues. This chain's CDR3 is CASSPLGQGPHGRQYF. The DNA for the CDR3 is TGTGCCAGCAGCCCTTTGGGGCAGGGGCCCCACGGTCGGCAGTACTTC.

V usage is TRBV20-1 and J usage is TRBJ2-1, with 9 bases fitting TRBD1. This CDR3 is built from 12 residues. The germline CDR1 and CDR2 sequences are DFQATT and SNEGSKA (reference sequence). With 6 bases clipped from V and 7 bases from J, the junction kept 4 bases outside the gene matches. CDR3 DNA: TGCAGTGCCCCGGGACAGGGAAATGAGCAGTTCTTC. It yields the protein CSAPGQGNEQFF.